Reported below is one T cell receptor (beta chain). Its matching antigen is unknown. These data are taken from a study of blood T cells in healthy people across ages. Findings of the study overall: Unsorted PBMCs prevented conclusive naive versus antigen-experienced comparison. Long-lived donors exceeded aged donors in naive CD4+ cells and diversity.

CDR3 length equals 18 residues. V was clipped by 2 bases and J by 0 bases; unmatched bases: 7. Germline values: CDR1 MNHEY, CDR2 SVGAGI. Peripheral blood was drawn, ten milliliters per donor. Isolation per sample recovered at least 6 million PBMCs. Using a J-beta primer mix together with a sample-barcoded 5' primer, a second PCR was run for about 7 to 12 cycles. In TCRdb, the 5' RACE reads were re-called with MiXCR into one record per CDR3 protein. The table includes approximately 2,000,000 distinct CDR3 sequences, around 40% detected once. What was sequenced was blood. The chain has TRBV6-5 and TRBJ1-2; the match to TRBD1 covers 12 bases. The sequence came from a human donor in good health. Written as DNA, the CDR3 is TGTGCCAGCAGTTACACGTCGGGACAGGGGGCGACTAACTATGGCTACACCTTC. Its translation is CASSYTSGQGATNYGYTF.